The rows below give T cell receptor beta chains drawn from one sample of a study of a mutant IDH1 vaccine in newly diagnosed glioma. Sequenced by immunoSEQ multiplex PCR; TCRdb stores in-frame clones only, minus some. This table holds about 92,000 clones, around four fifths found once. This specimen consisted of PBMCs, obtained from a glioma patient treated with radiotherapy, temozolomide or both. These receptors all come from a woman between 45 and 60 years old with glioma. The CDR3 runs from the conserved cysteine through the conserved F or W. A D gene is named only where the DNA matches it firmly. Clone size appears in some rows only: once, few, many, or a class for an expanded clone.

size	D	V	J	DNA	CDR3
NA	TRBD1	TRBV7-6	TRBJ1-6	TGTGCCAGCAGCTTTGGGGAGGGGGCGGGATCACCCCTCCACTTT	CASSFGEGAGSPLHF
NA	TRBD2	TRBV5-4	TRBJ2-3	TGTGCCAGCAGCAACGGGGGGTCCCCACTCGGTACGCAGTATTTT	CASSNGGSPLGTQYF
NA	TRBD1	TRBV5-5	TRBJ1-1	TGTGCCAGCAGCCCAGAGACAGGGCCGAACACTGAAGCTTTCTTT	CASSPETGPNTEAFF
NA	TRBD2	TRBV4-2	TRBJ2-7	TGTGCCAGCAGCCAGGGACTAGCGGGGGGCCTAATCTCCTACGAGCAGTACTTC	CASSQGLAGGLISYEQYF
NA	NA	TRBV6-1	TRBJ2-5	TGTGCCAGCGAACTAGGAGAGACCCAGTACTTC	CASELGETQYF
NA	TRBD1	TRBV15	TRBJ2-5	TGTGCCACCAGCAGAGCTATGGGGCAGGGGGAGGAGACCCAGTACTTC	CATSRAMGQGEETQYF
NA	NA	TRBV5-4	TRBJ2-7	TGTGCCAGCAGCACCCGGGACAAATCACCCGAGCAGTACTTC	CASSTRDKSPEQYF
few	TRBD2	TRBV7-2	TRBJ2-7	TGTGCCAGCAGCCCTAGCGGGGGGACCTACGAGCAGTACTTC	CASSPSGGTYEQYF
NA	TRBD1	TRBV19	TRBJ1-2	TGTGCCAGTAGTATGCCAGGGACAGGGGGGGGATATGGCTACACCTTC	CASSMPGTGGGYGYTF
once	NA	TRBV19	TRBJ1-5	TGTGCCAGTAGTATAGCCGCGGGGGGCAATCAGCCCCAGCATTTT	CASSIAAGGNQPQHF
NA	NA	TRBV11-2	TRBJ1-6	TGTGCCAGCAGCCGACCAGGGGAACGGGATTCACCCCTCCACTTT	CASSRPGERDSPLHF
NA	TRBD1	TRBV9	TRBJ1-5	TGTGCCAGCAGCCCAGGCCCAGCAGGGGGTCAGCCCCAGCATTTT	CASSPGPAGGQPQHF
NA	TRBD1	TRBV6-6	TRBJ2-2	TGTGCCAGCAGTTACAAAAGACAGGGCAGGCCCGGGGAGCTGTTTTTT	CASSYKRQGRPGELFF
few	NA	TRBV2	TRBJ1-1	TGTGCCAGCAGTGGGGCTCCTGAAGCTTTCTTT	CASSGAPEAFF
few	TRBD1	TRBV19	TRBJ1-5	TGTGCCAGTATCCTGGGACAGGGGAGTCAGCCCCAGCATTTT	CASILGQGSQPQHF
NA	TRBD1	TRBV12-5	TRBJ1-1	TGTGCTAGTGAGCCGGGACAGGGTGTGACTGAAGCTTTCTTT	CASEPGQGVTEAFF
NA	NA	TRBV30	TRBJ1-1	TGTGCCTGGAGTGTCGAGGGCGGTCAGAACACTGAAGCTTTCTTT	CAWSVEGGQNTEAFF
NA	TRBD1	TRBV5-1	TRBJ1-4	TGCGCCAGCAGCTTACAGGGGGGCTTCAATGAAAAACTGTTTTTT	CASSLQGGFNEKLFF
once	NA	TRBV7-2	TRBJ2-3	TGTGCCAGCAGCTTTGGGACTCAACCGGGCGCGCAGTATTTT	CASSFGTQPGAQYF
NA	NA	TRBV18	TRBJ1-1	TGTGCCAGCTCACCACCAATGAACACTGAAGCTTTCTTT	CASSPPMNTEAFF
NA	TRBD1	TRBV7-2	TRBJ2-7	TGTGCCAGCAGCCCCGGCACGGGGACAGAGCGGTTTTACGAGCAGTACTTC	CASSPGTGTERFYEQYF
NA	TRBD2	TRBV5-1	TRBJ2-5	TGCGCCAGCAGCTGGGGGACTAGCGGAGAGACCCAGTACTTC	CASSWGTSGETQYF
NA	NA	TRBV6-1	TRBJ2-7	TGTGCCAGCACCGTGGACAGCTCCTACGAGCAGTACTTC	CASTVDSSYEQYF
few	NA	TRBV19	TRBJ1-4	TGTGCCAGTAGTATAAGTAAAGGGGGGGAAAAACTGTTTTTT	CASSISKGGEKLFF
NA	TRBD1	TRBV9	TRBJ2-1	TGTGCCAGCAGCGTCCTACAACAGGGGACGGGTGAGCAGTTCTTC	CASSVLQQGTGEQFF
NA	TRBD1	TRBV25-1	TRBJ1-4	TGTGCCAGCAGTGTCGGGACAGGCCTAAATGAAAAACTGTTTTTT	CASSVGTGLNEKLFF
NA	NA	TRBV7-9	TRBJ2-7	TGTGCCAGCAGCTTAGCGCTAGGCTTGTTTGGGGACGAGCAGTACTTC	CASSLALGLFGDEQYF
once	NA	TRBV20-1	TRBJ2-7	TGCAGTGCTGGGGGGACGTACGAGCAGTACTTC	CSAGGTYEQYF
NA	NA	TRBV5-1	TRBJ1-1	TGCGCCAGCAGCTTGGAGGGACCGGGGGAGAGCACTGAAGCTTTCTTT	CASSLEGPGESTEAFF
NA	NA	TRBV7-2	TRBJ1-6	TGTGCCAGCAGCCCCGGGGGGGTAGGAAATTCACCCCTCCACTTT	CASSPGGVGNSPLHF
NA	NA	TRBV5-1	TRBJ2-3	TGCGCCAGCAGCTTGGGTGGTAGCACAGATACGCAGTATTTT	CASSLGGSTDTQYF
NA	NA	TRBV28	TRBJ1-1	TGTGCCAGCAGTTCCTGGCTGGGGGCGGGGATGAACACTGAAGCTTTCTTT	CASSSWLGAGMNTEAFF
NA	NA	TRBV7-2	TRBJ2-1	TGTGCCAGCAGCCGCCCCCAAGGGGTGAGGAATGAGCAGTTCTTC	CASSRPQGVRNEQFF
NA	NA	TRBV29-1	TRBJ1-3	TGCAGCGTTGACATCCCTGGAAACACCATATATTTT	CSVDIPGNTIYF
NA	NA	TRBV4-3	TRBJ1-2	TGCGCCAGCAGCCAAGTAGGGCAGTATGGCTACACCTTC	CASSQVGQYGYTF
NA	NA	TRBV5-1	TRBJ1-5	TGCGCCAGCAGCAACCAACCCAATCAGCCCCAGCATTTT	CASSNQPNQPQHF
NA	NA	TRBV6-5	TRBJ2-3	TGTGCCAGCAGCCGAGGAGGAGATACGCAGTATTTT	CASSRGGDTQYF